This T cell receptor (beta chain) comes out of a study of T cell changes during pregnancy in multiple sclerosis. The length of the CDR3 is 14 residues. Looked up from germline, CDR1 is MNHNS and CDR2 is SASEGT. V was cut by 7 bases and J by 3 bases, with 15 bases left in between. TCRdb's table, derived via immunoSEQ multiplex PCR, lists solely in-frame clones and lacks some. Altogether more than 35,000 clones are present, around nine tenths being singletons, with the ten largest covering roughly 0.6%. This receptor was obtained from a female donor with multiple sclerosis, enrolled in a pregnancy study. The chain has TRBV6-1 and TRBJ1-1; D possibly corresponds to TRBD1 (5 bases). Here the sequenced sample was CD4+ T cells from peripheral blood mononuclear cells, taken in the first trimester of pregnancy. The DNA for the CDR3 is TGTGCCAGCATTGCTACGGGGGGGTACACTGAAGCTTTCTTT. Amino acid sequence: CASIATGGYTEAFF.